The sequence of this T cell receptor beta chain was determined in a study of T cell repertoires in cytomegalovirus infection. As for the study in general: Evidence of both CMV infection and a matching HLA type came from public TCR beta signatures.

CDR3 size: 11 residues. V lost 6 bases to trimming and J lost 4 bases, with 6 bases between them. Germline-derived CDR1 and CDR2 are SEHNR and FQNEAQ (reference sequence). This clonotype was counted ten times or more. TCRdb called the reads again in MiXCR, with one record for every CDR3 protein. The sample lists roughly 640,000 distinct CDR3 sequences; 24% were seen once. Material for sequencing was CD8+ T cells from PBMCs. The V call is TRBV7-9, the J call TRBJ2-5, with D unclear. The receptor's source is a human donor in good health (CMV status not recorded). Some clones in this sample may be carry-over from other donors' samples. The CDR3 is CASRGGETQYF. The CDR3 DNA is TGTGCCAGCAGAGGCGGAGAGACCCAGTACTTC. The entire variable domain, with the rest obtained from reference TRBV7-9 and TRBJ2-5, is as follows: DTGVSQNPRHKITKRGQNVTFRCDPISEHNRLYWYRQTLGQGPEFLTYFQNEAQLEKSRLLSDRFSAERPKGSFSTLEIQRTEQGDSAMYLCASRGGETQYFGPGTRLLVL.